This T cell receptor (beta chain) was retrieved from a study of control samples from healthy donors and cancer patients. The CDR3 spans 13 residues. V lost 2 bases and J 3 bases, leaving 8 bases between the germline ends. Clones were read by immunoSEQ multiplex PCR, and TCRdb kept only the in-frame ones, dropping some. The sample records 120,000 or so clones, more than 75% being singletons. The sequenced material came from blood. The genes are TRBV12-3 or TRBV12-4 and TRBJ2-7; D is unclear. The receptor was derived from a man aged 18-30 years in good health. The chain's CDR3 is CASSLHEDYEQYF. Here the CDR3 DNA reads TGTGCCAGCAGTTTACACGAAGACTACGAGCAGTACTTC.